This entry features one T cell receptor beta chain sequence. The junction differs from germline at one of its ends, possibly a read error. The record originates from a study of blood T cell repertoires in COVID-19. Measured with immunoSEQ multiplex PCR; TCRdb has only the in-frame clones, and not every one. Of around 200,000 clones in the sample, about 90% were seen once. The CDR3 sequence is 12 residues long. Germline V gene sequence: CDR1 LGHNT, CDR2 FRNRAP. The V gene is TRBV12-5, the J gene TRBJ1-2, with TRBD1 matching over 10 bases. The clonotype originates from a woman in her late teens or twenties who had recovered from COVID-19. Input material: peripheral blood. The CDR3: CASGPRQGARAF. CDR3 nucleotides: TGTGCTAGTGGTCCCAGACAGGGGGCGAGGGCCTTC.